This T cell receptor beta chain comes out of a study of CD8 T cells in Susac syndrome (dated 2019 in TCRdb). Regarding the study in general: Whether CD8+ T cell activation and differentiation in Susac syndrome was antigen driven was tested using repertoire sequencing. What the work shows at the level of the full study, not this receptor alone: The TCR sequencing and HLA analysis was acknowledged to have included a relatively small number of individuals.

Peripheral blood CD8+ and CD4+ T cells from healthy donors, Susac syndrome patients and multiple sclerosis patients were profiled by high-throughput TCR beta sequencing. The multiple sclerosis controls were treatment-naive patients who had stable or active relapsing-remitting disease and met the revised McDonald criteria. Bulk CD8+ and CD4+ T cells were purified magnetically by negative isolation, whereas CD8+ TEMRA cells were enriched by FACS. Blood was collected in EDTA tubes and processed within 24 hours, with PBMCs isolated through density gradient centrifugation. PBMCs intended for TCR sequencing were cryopreserved in liquid nitrogen and were subsequently thawed in a 37 degrees C water bath. A purity of at least 90% was achieved for sorted or isolated CD4+, CD8+ and CD8+ TEMRA cells. Details on this clonotype: Its antigen is not yet known. It has no much larger one-base neighbor in the sample; base qualities were not kept.

RNA was extracted using the RNeasy kit, and about 0.45 to 1 microgram was reverse transcribed with random hexamers. TCR beta CDR3 regions were amplified with the immunoSEQ multiplex PCR assay covering 54 Vbeta and 13 Jbeta segments. PCR amplification bias was corrected using a synthetic template baseline for primer optimization and computational correction. From the authors' description of their analysis: Only productive sequences were kept, with reads annotated to V, D and J genes according to IMGT and analyzed in immunoSEQ Analyzer. Clonality was calculated as one minus the Shannon entropy normalized by log2 of the number of productive unique sequences. Public and private clones were assessed among the 100 most prevalent clones of each patient and control. Clones were defined as Susac-specific if absent from the healthy and MS cohorts, from 1052 published viral clones and from other ImmuneACCESS disease sequences. TCRdb reanalyzed the raw reads on its own, using fastp at Q25 for trimming and MiXCR for clone calling, and kept in-frame beta chains. Entries are consolidated by CDR3 protein sequence, retaining the most common genes and DNA. TCRdb's processing, not the authors', yielded these V and J calls. The sample has approximately 270,000 distinct CDR3 sequences on record, approximately 92% of them singletons. Clones ranked in the top ten supply 0.055% to 0.075% of the sample.

The clonotype was recovered from a human donor with multiple sclerosis. The sequenced sample was CD4+ T cells from PBMCs.

The CDR3 region reads CASSPTRTSGQTDTQYF. The DNA sequence is TGTGCCAGCAGTCCAACCCGGACTAGCGGGCAAACAGATACGCAGTATTTT. The rearrangement joined TRBV6-2 or TRBV6-3 to TRBJ2-3, with 11 bases aligning to TRBD2. The junction shows trimming of 5 bases on V and 3 bases on J, and the gene matches do not reach 10 bases of it. CDR1 and CDR2, looked up from the germline V gene, are MNHEY and SVGEGT. Inclusive of the bounding cysteine and phenylalanine, the CDR3 is 17 residues long. Only the CDR3 region is kept as DNA, spanning 51 bases read in frame from base 1.